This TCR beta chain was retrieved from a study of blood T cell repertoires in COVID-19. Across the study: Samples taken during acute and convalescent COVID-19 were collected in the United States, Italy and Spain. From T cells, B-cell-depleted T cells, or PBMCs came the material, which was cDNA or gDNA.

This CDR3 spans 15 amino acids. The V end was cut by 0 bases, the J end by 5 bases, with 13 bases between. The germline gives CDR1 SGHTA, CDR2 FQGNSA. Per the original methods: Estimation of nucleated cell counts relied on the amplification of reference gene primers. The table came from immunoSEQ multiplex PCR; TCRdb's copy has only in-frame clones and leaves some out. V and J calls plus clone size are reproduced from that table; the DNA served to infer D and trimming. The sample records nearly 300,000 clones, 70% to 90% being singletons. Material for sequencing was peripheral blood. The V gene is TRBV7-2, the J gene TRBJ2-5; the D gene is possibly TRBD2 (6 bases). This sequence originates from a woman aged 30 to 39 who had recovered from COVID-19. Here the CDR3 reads CASSLAWGVSETQYF. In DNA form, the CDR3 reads TGTGCCAGCAGCTTAGCGTGGGGGGTTTCGGAGACCCAGTACTTC. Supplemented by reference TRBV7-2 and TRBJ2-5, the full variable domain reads GAGVSQSPSNKVTEKGKDVELRCDPISGHTALYWYRQSLGQGLEFLIYFQGNSAPDKSGLPSDRFSAERTGGSVSTLTIQRTQQEDSAVYLCASSLAWGVSETQYFGPGTRLLVL.